This TCR beta chain was retrieved from a study of shared clonotypes between healthy human individuals. CDR1 is MDHEN, CDR2 SYDVKM, per germline. The V gene lost 4 bases and the J gene lost 6 bases, with 15 bases spanning the gap. This CDR3 has 14 amino acids. As concerns this clone: Its target is unknown.

Positively selected for CCR7, the CD45RO-negative cells used as naive CD8 cells excluded terminally differentiated effector memory CD45RA+ cells. Here immunoSEQ multiplex PCR was the method, and the copy in TCRdb shows in-frame clones only, minus some. The table has about 1,800,000 clones, 85% to 95% seen once. The study, taken as a whole, reports: Donor clonotype sharing was expected to depend on sequencing depth.

The chain uses TRBV28 and TRBJ1-1; unclear D gene. Sequences were obtained from naive CD8+ T cells sorted from blood. The receptor's source is a man aged 18 to 29 in good health. As DNA, the CDR3 is TGTGCCAGCAGTTCCCCGGTTGGGGTCGCTGAAGCTTTCTTT. Encoded protein: CASSSPVGVAEAFF.